The text below deals with one T cell receptor beta chain. This clone was counted once. The specificity of this receptor is unknown. Base-call qualities are not available, and no considerably larger clone is one nucleotide away. The immunoSEQ Assay was used to sequence TCRbeta CDR3 regions. After extraction, genomic DNA underwent amplification by bias-controlled multiplex PCR, followed by high-throughput sequencing. The authors' pipeline ran thus. Collapsing and filtering of sequences were performed to quantify the absolute abundance of each unique TCRbeta CDR3 region. T cell fraction was estimated by normalizing TCRbeta template counts to usable DNA, which was measured by amplifying reference genes present in all nucleated cells. Repertoire TCRs were annotated as SARS-CoV-2-specific by exact matching of V gene, CDR3 amino acid sequence and J gene to a known reactive TCR set. MIRA supplied the reference SARS-CoV-2 TCR set, which was filtered for enrichment in COVID-19-positive ImmuneCODE repertoires so that public or cross-reactive TCRs were removed. Using the MIRA antigens, annotated TCRs were further analysed by specific ORF or by position within an ORF. Breadth was defined as the number of annotated unique rearrangements divided by the total number of unique productive rearrangements, and depth was defined as the summed frequency of the annotated unique rearrangements. Group comparisons of TCR breadth used two-sided Wilcoxon rank-sum tests. TCRdb mirrors the immuneACCESS table, restricted to in-frame sequences. Some clones are absent from its copies; in checked studies, under half trace to an unresolved V gene, and the reason for the others is unknown. The V and J calls and the clone size are those of that table, but D and trimming were determined from the DNA. The sample profile shows about 410,000 clones; about nine tenths of them were found once. The ten largest clonotypes hold 3.5% of the sample.

The data stem from a study of Ad26.COV2.S vaccination and SARS-CoV-2 variants (dated by TCRdb to about 2021). Broadly, across the study: Donors in the vaccine arm were drawn from COV1001, a phase I-IIa trial of Ad26.COV2.S in healthy adults that was multicentre, randomized, double-blind and placebo-controlled. Sequencing of the TCRbeta repertoire served to evaluate the specificity and breadth of SARS-CoV-2-reactive T cell receptors following Ad26.COV2.S vaccination. Participants in the trial were split at random into five groups of five each, receiving low-dose or high-dose Ad26.COV2.S once or twice, or else placebo on both occasions. Throughout the experiments and outcome assessment, investigators stayed blinded to trial group allocation. Ad26.COV2.S was administered intramuscularly at 5 x 10^10 or 1 x 10^11 viral particles, either as a single shot or as two shots given 56 days apart. A total of 32 samples were included in the TCR-sequenced set, comprising around 19 Ad26.COV2.S vaccine recipients, 5 placebo recipients and 8 SARS-CoV-2 convalescent individuals.

Sequences SGHTA (CDR1) and FQGNSA (CDR2) are obtained from the germline V gene. V is trimmed back by 4 bases and J by 0 bases, and the junction contains 8 bases that no gene match accounts for. From the cysteine through the phenylalanine, the CDR3 covers 17 amino acids. The kept DNA is CDR3 alone, 51 bases in frame from the first base. What this sample's treatment or condition label stands for: approximately 18 received Ad26.COV2.S at low or high dose, single or two shots; several received placebo; per-sample allocation not given. Repertoires of vaccine and placebo recipients were sequenced from samples collected on day 63 after the first injection. In Cohort 1b, some 25 adults aged 18-55 years were enrolled at a single site in Boston, USA, between 29 July and 7 August 2020. Ad26.COV2.S consisted of a replication-incompetent adenovirus type 26 vector by which a prefusion-stabilized SARS-CoV-2 spike protein from the original Wuhan strain was expressed.

Results and caveats for the whole study, not just this receptor: Substantial breadth of spike-specific CD8+ and CD4+ T cell responses was reported after vaccination. The authors noted that the TCR breadth and depth analyses may have underestimated total T cell responses. Vaccine and placebo recipients had comparable non-spike TCR breadth, which fits with the vaccine containing only spike. The study was not powered for comparison of responses between vaccine doses or regimens. Higher spike-specific TCR breadth was observed in Ad26.COV2.S recipients than in placebo recipients (P = 0.0014).

This sequence originates from a person aged 18-60 years who received the Ad26.COV2.S COVID-19 vaccine or a placebo. The sample was peripheral blood, taken in a trial of Ad26.COV2.S vaccine versus placebo. Recombination joined TRBV7-2 with TRBJ2-3, with TRBD2 identical over 9 junction bases. The CDR3 reads CASSWAGGPSSTDTQYF. The nucleotide sequence is given as TGTGCCAGCAGCTGGGCGGGGGGGCCGTCTAGCACAGATACGCAGTATTTT.